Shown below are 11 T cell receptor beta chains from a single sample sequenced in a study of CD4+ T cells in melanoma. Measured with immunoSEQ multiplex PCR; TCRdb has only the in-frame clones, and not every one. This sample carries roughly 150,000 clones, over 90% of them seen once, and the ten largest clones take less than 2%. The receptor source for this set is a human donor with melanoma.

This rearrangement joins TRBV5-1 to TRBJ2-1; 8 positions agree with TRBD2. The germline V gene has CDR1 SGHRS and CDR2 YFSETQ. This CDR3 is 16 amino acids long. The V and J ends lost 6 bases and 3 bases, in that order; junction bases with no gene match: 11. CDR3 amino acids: CASTREGSANYNEQFF. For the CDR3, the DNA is TGCGCCAGCACCCGGGAGGGGTCAGCGAACTACAATGAGCAGTTCTTC.

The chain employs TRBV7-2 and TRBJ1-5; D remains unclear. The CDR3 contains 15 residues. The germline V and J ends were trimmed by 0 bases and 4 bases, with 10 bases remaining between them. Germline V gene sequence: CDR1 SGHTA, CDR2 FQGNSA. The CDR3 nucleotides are TGTGCCAGCAGCTTAGCGGTGATGGGTAATCAGCCCCAGCATTTT. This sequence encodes CASSLAVMGNQPQHF.

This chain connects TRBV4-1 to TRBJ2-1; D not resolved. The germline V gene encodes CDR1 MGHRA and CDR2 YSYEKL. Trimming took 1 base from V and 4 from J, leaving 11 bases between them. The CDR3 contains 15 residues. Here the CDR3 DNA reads TGCGCCAGCAGCCAAGGCGGCAGATTGTACAATGAGCAGTTCTTC. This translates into CASSQGGRLYNEQFF.

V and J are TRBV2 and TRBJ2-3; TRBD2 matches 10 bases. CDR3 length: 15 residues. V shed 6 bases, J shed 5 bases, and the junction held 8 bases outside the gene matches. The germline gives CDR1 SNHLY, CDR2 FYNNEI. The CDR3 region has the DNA TGTGCCAGCAGGGAGCAGCGGGGGGGCCAAGATACGCAGTATTTT. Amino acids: CASREQRGGQDTQYF. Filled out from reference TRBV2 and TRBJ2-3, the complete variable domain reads EPEVTQTPSHQVTQMGQEVILRCVPISNHLYFYWYRQILGQKVEFLVSFYNNEISEKSEIFDDQFSVERPDGSNFTLKIRSTKLEDSAMYFCASREQRGGQDTQYFGPGTRLTVL.

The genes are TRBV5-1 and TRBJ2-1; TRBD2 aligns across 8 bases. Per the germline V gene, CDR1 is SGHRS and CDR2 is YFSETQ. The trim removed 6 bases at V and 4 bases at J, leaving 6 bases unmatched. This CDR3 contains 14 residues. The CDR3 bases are TGCGCCAGCAATCGGGAGGGCGGGTACAATGAGCAGTTCTTC. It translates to CASNREGGYNEQFF.

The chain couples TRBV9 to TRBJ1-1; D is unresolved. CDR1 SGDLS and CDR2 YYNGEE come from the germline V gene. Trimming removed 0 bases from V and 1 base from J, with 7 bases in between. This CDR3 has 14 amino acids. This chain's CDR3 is CASSVGSENTEAFF. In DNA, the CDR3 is TGTGCCAGCAGCGTAGGATCAGAGAACACTGAAGCTTTCTTT.

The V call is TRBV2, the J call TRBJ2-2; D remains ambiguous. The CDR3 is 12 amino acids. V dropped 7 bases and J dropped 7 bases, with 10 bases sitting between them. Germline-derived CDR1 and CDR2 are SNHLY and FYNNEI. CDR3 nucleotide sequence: TGTGCCAGCACTCTGCCGGACGGGGAGCTGTTTTTT. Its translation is CASTLPDGELFF. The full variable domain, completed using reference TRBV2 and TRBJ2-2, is EPEVTQTPSHQVTQMGQEVILRCVPISNHLYFYWYRQILGQKVEFLVSFYNNEISEKSEIFDDQFSVERPDGSNFTLKIRSTKLEDSAMYFCASTLPDGELFFGEGSRLTVL.

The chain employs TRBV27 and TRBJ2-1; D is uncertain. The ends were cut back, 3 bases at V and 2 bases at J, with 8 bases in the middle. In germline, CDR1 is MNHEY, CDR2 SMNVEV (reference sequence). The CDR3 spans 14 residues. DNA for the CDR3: TGTGCCAGCAGTTTGAAGGGCCCCTACAATGAGCAGTTCTTC. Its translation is CASSLKGPYNEQFF.

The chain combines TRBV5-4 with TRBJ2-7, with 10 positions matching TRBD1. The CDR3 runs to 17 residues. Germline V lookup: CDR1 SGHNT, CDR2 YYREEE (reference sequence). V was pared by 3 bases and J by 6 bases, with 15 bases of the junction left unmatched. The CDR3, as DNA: TGTGCCAGCAGCTCGCCTTCCTTAGGGACAGGGGCCAGCGAGCAGTACTTC. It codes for CASSSPSLGTGASEQYF.

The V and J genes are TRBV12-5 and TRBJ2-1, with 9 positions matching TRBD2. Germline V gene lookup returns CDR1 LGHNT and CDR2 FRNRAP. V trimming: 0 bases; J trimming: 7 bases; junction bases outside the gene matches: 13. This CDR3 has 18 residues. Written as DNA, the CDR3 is TGTGCTAGTGGTTTGGTAGGGCTAGCGGGGTCTGTTGGGAATGAGCAGTTCTTC. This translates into CASGLVGLAGSVGNEQFF. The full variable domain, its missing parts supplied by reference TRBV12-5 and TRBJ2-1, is DARVTQTPRHKVTEMGQEVTMRCQPILGHNTVFWYRQTMMQGLELLAYFRNRAPLDDSGMPKDRFSAEMPDATLATLKIQPSEPRDSAVYFCASGLVGLAGSVGNEQFFGPGTRLTVL.

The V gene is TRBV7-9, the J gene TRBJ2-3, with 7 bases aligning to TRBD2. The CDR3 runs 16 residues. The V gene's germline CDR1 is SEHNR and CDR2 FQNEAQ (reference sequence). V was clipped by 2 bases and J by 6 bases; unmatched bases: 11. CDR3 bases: TGTGCCAGCAGCTTATGGACTAGTCTCCTCGGTGATACGCAGTATTTT. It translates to CASSLWTSLLGDTQYF.